The T cell receptor beta chain described here comes from a study of blood T cell repertoires in COVID-19 (dated by TCRdb to about 2020). The study in broad terms: The collaborator samples originated in the United States, Italy and Spain and spanned the acute and convalescent phases of COVID-19. The prospective study material was composed of cDNA or gDNA derived from T cells, B-cell-depleted T cells, or PBMCs. Deeply sampled blood TCRbeta repertoires from subjects exposed to, actively infected with, or recovered from COVID-19 were included in the dataset. The repertoires were made available in a free public database intended to serve as a resource for research on the immune response to SARS-CoV-2. Samples were obtained from the ongoing ImmuneRACE study (first 160 participants) and from about 1,300 subjects provided by 6 global collaborators. A de-identified subject ID, COVID-19 status, age in years and sex were almost always included in the sample metadata. Where HLA class I and class II types were available, the types were taken from metadata supplied by the sample provider, not from assay-based typing. What the authors observed across the whole study: The amount of clinical and demographic metadata varied by source and participant and was provided uncurated.

Comment on this clone: Its cognate antigen has yet to be identified. No clone much larger than this one lies a single base away; base qualities are absent.

One collaborating source in Seattle enrolled patients during active infection and followed them longitudinally through the course of disease. Collaborating institutions collected whole blood in K2EDTA tubes following their own protocols. For TCRbeta analysis, collaborators shipped samples in one of three forms: frozen whole blood, isolated PBMCs, or DNA extracted from either of those sample types. TCRbeta CDR3 regions were amplified from genomic DNA by means of the immunoSEQ Assay, a bias-controlled multiplex PCR. From the authors' description of their analysis: The number of nucleated cells in each sample was estimated by amplification of reference gene primers within the assay. Sequence reads were collapsed and filtered to measure the absolute abundance of every unique TCRbeta CDR3 rearrangement. Productive Simpson clonality was computed per sample as the square root of Simpson's diversity index over productive rearrangements. Here the immuneACCESS table is served through TCRdb, limited to in-frame sequences with V and J called. Missing clones are a known gap in these copies; in checked studies unresolved V genes cover under half, and the rest lacks a known reason. D and trimming come from the DNA, and the V and J calls and clone size come from that table. Counted in this sample were fewer than 350,000 clones; approximately 90% of them appeared once. The biggest ten clones account for approximately 6.8% of the sample.

The sequenced sample consisted of peripheral blood. The TCR sequence derives from a woman aged 25 to 39 with COVID-19, enrolled during active disease.

The CDR3 region has the sequence CASSSRLNYGYTF. The DNA is TGTGCCAGTAGTAGCAGATTAAACTATGGCTACACCTTC. This chain joins TRBV19 to TRBJ1-2, with no confidently assigned D gene. The junction carries 8 bases between V and J, which are trimmed by 4 bases and 2 bases respectively. From cysteine to phenylalanine, the CDR3 is 13 amino acids long. The retained sequence is limited to the CDR3, 39 bases, with the frame set at the first base. Via the germline V gene (reference sequence), CDR1 is LNHDA and CDR2 SQIVND. Reference TRBV19 and TRBJ1-2 proteins supply the regions before and after the CDR3; the full variable domain is: DGGITQSPKYLFRKEGQNVTLSCEQNLNHDAMYWYRQDPGQGLRLIYYSQIVNDFQKGDIAEGYSVSREKKESFPLTVTSAQKNPTAFYLCASSSRLNYGYTFGSGTRLTVV.